The rows below give T cell receptor beta chains drawn from one sample of a study of T cell clusters in autoimmune cytopenias. TCRdb re-called the multiplex PCR reads; every CDR3 protein appears as one record, without DNA. This sample lists over 7,000 distinct CDR3 sequences; its ten largest clones have 21%. Material for sequencing was peripheral blood. The receptors were sampled from a human donor with an autoimmune cytopenia or autoimmune hepatitis (not recorded which). The CDR3 runs from the conserved cysteine through the conserved F or W. Fields, in order: J gene, V gene, clone size, CDR3 protein. Clone size is given for some rows only: seen once, a few or many times, or a class if the clone is expanded.

TRBJ2-5 | TRBV14 | - | CASSQDGKRQETQYF
TRBJ2-7 | TRBV11-2 | medium-sized | CASSRDRVTSSYEQYF
TRBJ1-5 | TRBV27 | - | CASSLKGTTGWYSNQPQHF
TRBJ1-1 | TRBV13 | - | CASSLGAGTGGMNTEAFF
TRBJ1-1 | TRBV12-3/TRBV12-4 | - | CASSRTGPRRIEAFF
TRBJ1-3 | TRBV19 | - | CASRRAWSSGNTIYF
TRBJ2-6 | TRBV6-6 | - | CASVEQPRSGANVLTF
TRBJ2-1 | TRBV11-2 | - | CASSHLFTGGPANEQFF
TRBJ2-1 | TRBV6-2/TRBV6-3 | - | CASSPPSGTGYNEQFF
TRBJ2-1 | TRBV27 | - | CATRRRTSGVNNEQFF
TRBJ1-2 | TRBV20-1 | medium-sized | CSASSNYGYTF
TRBJ2-2 | TRBV15 | - | CATSRGQVNTGELFF
TRBJ1-5 | TRBV6-1 | - | CASSDRGSGNQPQHF
TRBJ1-2 | TRBV7-9 | - | CASSSQGFGYTF
TRBJ2-5 | TRBV20-1 | medium-sized | CSATPQETQYF
TRBJ1-4 | TRBV10-3 | - | CAISERTGGGEKLFF
TRBJ1-2 | TRBV11-2 | - | CASSLEGGYGYTF
TRBJ2-2 | TRBV6-1 | - | CASSVETVNTGELFF
TRBJ2-5 | TRBV11-2 | medium-sized | CASSLDQGLGETQYF
TRBJ1-2 | TRBV5-4 | - | CASSTGQSDYGYTF
TRBJ2-2 | TRBV6-5 | - | CASSYRGGDTGELFF
TRBJ2-1 | TRBV7-6 | - | CASSTSGTSGRVRAYNEQFF
TRBJ1-4 | TRBV27 | - | CASSTMTGTGLQKLFF
TRBJ2-7 | TRBV7-2 | - | CASSLARGDEQYF
TRBJ1-1 | TRBV12-3/TRBV12-4 | - | CASSFGTATMNTEAFF
TRBJ1-4 | TRBV5-1 | - | CASSLGFTTNEKLFF
TRBJ2-3 | TRBV4-1 | - | CASSPTGADTQYF
TRBJ1-1 | TRBV5-6 | - | CASSLRGFFQGELNTEAFF
TRBJ1-1 | TRBV10-1 | - | CASSDRGGTEAFF
TRBJ2-5 | TRBV4-1 | - | CASSQEGALQGMSQETQYF
TRBJ1-2 | TRBV7-2 | medium-sized | CASSLKSPNYGYTF
TRBJ1-1 | TRBV28 | - | CASSRNTEAFF
TRBJ2-1 | TRBV18 | - | CASSPRPADSSYNEQFF
TRBJ1-1 | TRBV11-2 | - | CASSLETANTEAFF
TRBJ2-2 | TRBV11-2 | - | CASSLQGDTGELFF
TRBJ2-7 | TRBV5-1 | medium-sized | CASSREIADEQYF
TRBJ2-3 | TRBV12-3/TRBV12-4 | - | CASTWGRGTDTQYF
TRBJ2-3 | TRBV20-1 | - | CSARDHGASTQYF
TRBJ2-5 | TRBV5-4 | - | CASSAGLGVETQYF
TRBJ1-1 | TRBV7-9 | medium-sized | CASSFEGRDTEAFF
TRBJ1-2 | TRBV6-5 | medium-sized | CASSYTGNYGYTF
TRBJ2-7 | TRBV7-2 | - | CASSLHYEQYF
TRBJ2-7 | TRBV6-6 | - | CASSETAGLSSYEQYF
TRBJ2-3 | TRBV5-6 | - | CASSGTLAGGSTDTQYF
TRBJ1-3 | TRBV9 | - | CASSVGYNSGNTIYF
TRBJ2-2 | TRBV30 | medium-sized | CAWSNRGNSGELFF
TRBJ1-1 | TRBV7-6 | - | CASSQMQVQGNTEAFF
TRBJ1-1 | TRBV20-1 | - | CSAGRSGGGPEAFF
TRBJ2-1 | TRBV4-2 | - | CASSLKNIGTSGPNEQFF